Below are 19 T cell receptor beta chains sequenced from a single sample in a study of CD8 T cells in ankylosing spondylitis. Each CDR3 protein is one row after TCRdb ran MiXCR on the 5' RACE reads. This sample has 200,000 to 300,000 distinct CDR3 sequences, with approximately 8.4% found just once. The sequenced material came from blood, either unsorted or a sorted T cell fraction (not recorded which). The receptors stem from a female donor with ankylosing spondylitis or in good health (not recorded which).

This clonotype was counted at least ten times. This sequence joins TRBV20-1 and TRBJ2-1; D ambiguous. The CDR3 is 15 amino acids. The ends were cut back, 1 base at V and 7 bases at J, with 17 bases in the middle. Germline lookup yields CDR1 DFQATT and CDR2 SNEGSKA (reference sequence). The CDR3 spells CSARGLRLFSNEQFF. CDR3 in DNA: TGCAGTGCTAGAGGCCTACGGTTGTTCTCGAATGAGCAGTTCTTC.

This clonotype has just a few counts. The V gene is TRBV5-6, the J gene TRBJ1-2; D is ambiguous. This CDR3 region has 15 residues. Germline lookup yields CDR1 SGHDT and CDR2 YYEEEE. V lost 2 bases and J lost 4, with 15 bases in between. The DNA of the CDR3 is TGTGCCAGCAGCTTAAAAGGGAGTGTTAGCTATGGCTACACCTTC. It is translated as CASSLKGSVSYGYTF. Looking up the rest from reference TRBV5-6 and TRBJ1-2 gives the full variable domain: DAGVTQSPTHLIKTRGQQVTLRCSPKSGHDTVSWYQQALGQGPQFIFQYYEEEERQRGNFPDRFSGHQFPNYSSELNVNALLLGDSALYLCASSLKGSVSYGYTFGSGTRLTVV.

This clonotype was counted at least ten times. The chain employs TRBV28 and TRBJ1-1, with D possibly matching TRBD1 (6 bases). Germline V lookup: CDR1 MDHEN, CDR2 SYDVKM. V shed 8 bases and J shed 2 bases, with 15 bases lying between them. The CDR3 loop spans 14 amino acids. This CDR3 is CASVRGGGNTEAFF. The CDR3 DNA reads TGTGCCAGCGTTAGGGGGGGAGGTAACACTGAAGCTTTCTTT.

This clonotype was seen at least ten times. The chain has TRBV20-1 and TRBJ1-2, with a weak D call TRBD1 (6 bases). Between the trimmed V and J ends, which lost 2 bases and 0 bases, there was a span of 7 bases. The CDR3 runs to 13 residues. Germline V gene sequence: CDR1 DFQATT, CDR2 SNEGSKA (reference sequence). The DNA of the CDR3 is TGCAGTGCTAGACGACAGGCTAACTATGGCTACACCTTC. Its protein is CSARRQANYGYTF.

This clonotype was recorded at least ten times. The chain joins TRBV29-1 to TRBJ1-5; 7 bases are shared with TRBD1. V trimming: 1 base; J trimming: 8 bases; junction bases outside the gene matches: 5. Germline V gene lookup returns CDR1 SQVTM and CDR2 ANQGSEA. This CDR3 is 13 amino acids long. CDR3 amino acids: CSVEGQGGEPQHF. DNA for the CDR3: TGCAGCGTTGAAGGTCAGGGGGGGGAGCCCCAGCATTTT.

This clonotype was recorded at least ten times. The chain is built from TRBV7-8 and TRBJ1-1; D not certain. The CDR3 consists of 16 residues. Looked up from germline, CDR1 is SGHVS and CDR2 is FQNEAQ. Between the trimmed V and J ends, which lost 0 bases and 1 base, there was a span of 12 bases. The CDR3 loop is CASSLAGQISNTEAFF. In DNA, the CDR3 is TGTGCCAGCAGCTTAGCGGGCCAGATTTCGAACACTGAAGCTTTCTTT.

This clonotype showed up many times. The chain is built from TRBV20-1 and TRBJ2-7, with TRBD2 matching 14 bases. Germline V gene sequence: CDR1 DFQATT, CDR2 SNEGSKA (reference sequence). V lost 5 bases to trimming and J lost 2 bases; unmatched junction nucleotides: 8. This CDR3 is 16 amino acids long. CDR3 protein: CSASGTSGRGTYEQYF. The CDR3 DNA reads as TGCAGTGCTTCCGGGACTAGCGGGAGAGGGACCTACGAGCAGTACTTC.

This clonotype has ten or more counts. This rearrangement joins TRBV20-1 to TRBJ2-1; 9 bases are shared with TRBD2. V shed 5 bases and J 9 bases; nucleotides not matched to a gene: 14. The CDR3 length is 15 residues. Per the germline V gene, CDR1 is DFQATT and CDR2 is SNEGSKA (reference sequence). The CDR3 DNA reads TGCAGTGCTCCCGTGGGGGGCGGGAGGGCGAGTGAGCAGTTCTTC. Encoded protein: CSAPVGGGRASEQFF.

This clonotype was observed many times. This sequence joins TRBV11-2 and TRBJ2-1, with 10 bases lining up with TRBD2. The CDR3 spans 17 residues. The germline V gene encodes CDR1 SGHAT and CDR2 FQNNGV. J lost 5 bases, V lost 2 bases, and 9 bases had no gene match. CDR3 coding DNA: TGTGCCAGCAGCTTACGGCTAGCGGGAGAGGGGCACAATGAGCAGTTCTTC. Amino acids: CASSLRLAGEGHNEQFF.

The sample holds many counts of this clonotype. The V call is TRBV5-1, the J call TRBJ2-7, with 9 nucleotides matching TRBD2. V shed 4 bases, J shed 3 bases, and the junction held 5 bases outside the gene matches. Germline V lookup: CDR1 SGHRS, CDR2 YFSETQ. The CDR3 consists of 14 residues. The CDR3 loop is CASSVAGEDYEQYF. Written as DNA, the CDR3 is TGCGCCAGCAGCGTAGCGGGAGAGGACTACGAGCAGTACTTC.

This clonotype was found many times. V and J are TRBV2 and TRBJ2-3; 9 bases map to TRBD2. This CDR3 contains 17 residues. Unmatched junction bases numbered 7, after V lost 1 base and J lost 2 bases. CDR1 and CDR2 (germline): SNHLY, FYNNEI. The CDR3, as DNA: TGTGCCAGCAGTGAAGGGATTAGCGGGAGCGCCACAGATACGCAGTATTTT. It specifies CASSEGISGSATDTQYF.

The chain is built from TRBV3-1 and TRBJ2-1; TRBD2 agrees at 8 bases. Germline V lookup: CDR1 LGHDT, CDR2 YNNKEL (reference sequence). This CDR3 comprises 12 residues. The junction had 7 bases not matched to a gene; V was cut back by 3 bases and J by 15 bases. The CDR3 spells CASSHDSGSTFF. The CDR3 region has the DNA TGTGCCAGCAGCCATGACAGCGGGAGTACGTTCTTC.

This clonotype was detected many times. The rearrangement uses TRBV20-1 and TRBJ2-5; perhaps TRBD2 as D (6 bases). Germline-derived CDR1 and CDR2 are DFQATT and SNEGSKA (reference sequence). CDR3 length: 14 residues. The V and J ends lost 3 bases and 5 bases respectively, with 16 bases between them. This CDR3 is CSARGGPFEETQYF. The CDR3 nucleotides are TGCAGTGCTAGGGGGGGACCCTTCGAGGAGACCCAGTACTTC.

This clonotype was counted at least ten times. The rearrangement links TRBV12-3 or TRBV12-4 to TRBJ2-3; no reliable D call. Trimming removed 5 bases from V and 2 bases from J, with 11 bases in between. The CDR3 covers 14 residues. CDR3 DNA sequence: TGTGCCAGCAGTATTACCATCTCCACAGATACGCAGTATTTT. It encodes CASSITISTDTQYF.

This clonotype has at least ten counts. The rearrangement joins TRBV12-3 or TRBV12-4 to TRBJ2-7, with 11 positions matching TRBD2. The CDR3 has 14 amino acids. J was trimmed by 0 bases and V by 5 bases; bases with no gene match: 0. The CDR3 DNA reads TGTGCCAGCAGTACTAGCGGGAGCTCCTACGAGCAGTACTTC. This codes for CASSTSGSSYEQYF.

This clonotype was detected many times. The chain has TRBV7-8 and TRBJ2-1; 11 nucleotides match TRBD2. Trimming cost V 2 bases and J 5 bases; bases outside gene matches: 17. Germline V CDR1 and CDR2: SGHVS, FQNEAQ. This CDR3 spans 20 amino acids. CDR3 nucleotides: TGTGCCAGCAGCTTAACCACCACTAGCGGGAGAGCCAATATACACAATGAGCAGTTCTTC. Amino acids: CASSLTTTSGRANIHNEQFF.

At least ten counts were recorded for this clonotype. DNA for the CDR3: TGTGCCAGCAGTTACGGTACAGGCGGAAACACCATATATTTT. This codes for CASSYGTGGNTIYF. V usage is TRBV6-5 and J usage is TRBJ1-3; perhaps TRBD1 as D (5 bases). The CDR3 runs to 14 residues. V was shortened by 2 bases and J by 4 bases, with 9 bases between the two germline ends. Per germline, CDR1 MNHEY and CDR2 SVGAGI.

The table lists this clonotype with many counts. The chain recombines TRBV11-1 with TRBJ2-3; D is uncertain. Per the germline V gene, CDR1 is SGHAT and CDR2 is FQDESV (reference sequence). Trimming removed 5 bases at V and 5 bases at J, with 11 bases between. CDR3 length: 13 amino acids. The CDR3 nucleotides are TGTGCCAGCAGCCCCCCCTCGGAAGATACGCAGTATTTT. Encoded protein: CASSPPSEDTQYF.

In this sample, this clonotype turned up many times. The chain uses TRBV20-1 and TRBJ1-1; D not resolved. This CDR3 has 17 residues. The germline V gene encodes CDR1 DFQATT and CDR2 SNEGSKA (reference sequence). Trimming removed 0 bases from V and 5 bases from J, with 22 bases in between. The CDR3 nucleotides read TGCAGTGCTAGAGATTTGAATGAACCGGGAAGGGATACTGAAGCTTTCTTT. Translation gives CSARDLNEPGRDTEAFF.